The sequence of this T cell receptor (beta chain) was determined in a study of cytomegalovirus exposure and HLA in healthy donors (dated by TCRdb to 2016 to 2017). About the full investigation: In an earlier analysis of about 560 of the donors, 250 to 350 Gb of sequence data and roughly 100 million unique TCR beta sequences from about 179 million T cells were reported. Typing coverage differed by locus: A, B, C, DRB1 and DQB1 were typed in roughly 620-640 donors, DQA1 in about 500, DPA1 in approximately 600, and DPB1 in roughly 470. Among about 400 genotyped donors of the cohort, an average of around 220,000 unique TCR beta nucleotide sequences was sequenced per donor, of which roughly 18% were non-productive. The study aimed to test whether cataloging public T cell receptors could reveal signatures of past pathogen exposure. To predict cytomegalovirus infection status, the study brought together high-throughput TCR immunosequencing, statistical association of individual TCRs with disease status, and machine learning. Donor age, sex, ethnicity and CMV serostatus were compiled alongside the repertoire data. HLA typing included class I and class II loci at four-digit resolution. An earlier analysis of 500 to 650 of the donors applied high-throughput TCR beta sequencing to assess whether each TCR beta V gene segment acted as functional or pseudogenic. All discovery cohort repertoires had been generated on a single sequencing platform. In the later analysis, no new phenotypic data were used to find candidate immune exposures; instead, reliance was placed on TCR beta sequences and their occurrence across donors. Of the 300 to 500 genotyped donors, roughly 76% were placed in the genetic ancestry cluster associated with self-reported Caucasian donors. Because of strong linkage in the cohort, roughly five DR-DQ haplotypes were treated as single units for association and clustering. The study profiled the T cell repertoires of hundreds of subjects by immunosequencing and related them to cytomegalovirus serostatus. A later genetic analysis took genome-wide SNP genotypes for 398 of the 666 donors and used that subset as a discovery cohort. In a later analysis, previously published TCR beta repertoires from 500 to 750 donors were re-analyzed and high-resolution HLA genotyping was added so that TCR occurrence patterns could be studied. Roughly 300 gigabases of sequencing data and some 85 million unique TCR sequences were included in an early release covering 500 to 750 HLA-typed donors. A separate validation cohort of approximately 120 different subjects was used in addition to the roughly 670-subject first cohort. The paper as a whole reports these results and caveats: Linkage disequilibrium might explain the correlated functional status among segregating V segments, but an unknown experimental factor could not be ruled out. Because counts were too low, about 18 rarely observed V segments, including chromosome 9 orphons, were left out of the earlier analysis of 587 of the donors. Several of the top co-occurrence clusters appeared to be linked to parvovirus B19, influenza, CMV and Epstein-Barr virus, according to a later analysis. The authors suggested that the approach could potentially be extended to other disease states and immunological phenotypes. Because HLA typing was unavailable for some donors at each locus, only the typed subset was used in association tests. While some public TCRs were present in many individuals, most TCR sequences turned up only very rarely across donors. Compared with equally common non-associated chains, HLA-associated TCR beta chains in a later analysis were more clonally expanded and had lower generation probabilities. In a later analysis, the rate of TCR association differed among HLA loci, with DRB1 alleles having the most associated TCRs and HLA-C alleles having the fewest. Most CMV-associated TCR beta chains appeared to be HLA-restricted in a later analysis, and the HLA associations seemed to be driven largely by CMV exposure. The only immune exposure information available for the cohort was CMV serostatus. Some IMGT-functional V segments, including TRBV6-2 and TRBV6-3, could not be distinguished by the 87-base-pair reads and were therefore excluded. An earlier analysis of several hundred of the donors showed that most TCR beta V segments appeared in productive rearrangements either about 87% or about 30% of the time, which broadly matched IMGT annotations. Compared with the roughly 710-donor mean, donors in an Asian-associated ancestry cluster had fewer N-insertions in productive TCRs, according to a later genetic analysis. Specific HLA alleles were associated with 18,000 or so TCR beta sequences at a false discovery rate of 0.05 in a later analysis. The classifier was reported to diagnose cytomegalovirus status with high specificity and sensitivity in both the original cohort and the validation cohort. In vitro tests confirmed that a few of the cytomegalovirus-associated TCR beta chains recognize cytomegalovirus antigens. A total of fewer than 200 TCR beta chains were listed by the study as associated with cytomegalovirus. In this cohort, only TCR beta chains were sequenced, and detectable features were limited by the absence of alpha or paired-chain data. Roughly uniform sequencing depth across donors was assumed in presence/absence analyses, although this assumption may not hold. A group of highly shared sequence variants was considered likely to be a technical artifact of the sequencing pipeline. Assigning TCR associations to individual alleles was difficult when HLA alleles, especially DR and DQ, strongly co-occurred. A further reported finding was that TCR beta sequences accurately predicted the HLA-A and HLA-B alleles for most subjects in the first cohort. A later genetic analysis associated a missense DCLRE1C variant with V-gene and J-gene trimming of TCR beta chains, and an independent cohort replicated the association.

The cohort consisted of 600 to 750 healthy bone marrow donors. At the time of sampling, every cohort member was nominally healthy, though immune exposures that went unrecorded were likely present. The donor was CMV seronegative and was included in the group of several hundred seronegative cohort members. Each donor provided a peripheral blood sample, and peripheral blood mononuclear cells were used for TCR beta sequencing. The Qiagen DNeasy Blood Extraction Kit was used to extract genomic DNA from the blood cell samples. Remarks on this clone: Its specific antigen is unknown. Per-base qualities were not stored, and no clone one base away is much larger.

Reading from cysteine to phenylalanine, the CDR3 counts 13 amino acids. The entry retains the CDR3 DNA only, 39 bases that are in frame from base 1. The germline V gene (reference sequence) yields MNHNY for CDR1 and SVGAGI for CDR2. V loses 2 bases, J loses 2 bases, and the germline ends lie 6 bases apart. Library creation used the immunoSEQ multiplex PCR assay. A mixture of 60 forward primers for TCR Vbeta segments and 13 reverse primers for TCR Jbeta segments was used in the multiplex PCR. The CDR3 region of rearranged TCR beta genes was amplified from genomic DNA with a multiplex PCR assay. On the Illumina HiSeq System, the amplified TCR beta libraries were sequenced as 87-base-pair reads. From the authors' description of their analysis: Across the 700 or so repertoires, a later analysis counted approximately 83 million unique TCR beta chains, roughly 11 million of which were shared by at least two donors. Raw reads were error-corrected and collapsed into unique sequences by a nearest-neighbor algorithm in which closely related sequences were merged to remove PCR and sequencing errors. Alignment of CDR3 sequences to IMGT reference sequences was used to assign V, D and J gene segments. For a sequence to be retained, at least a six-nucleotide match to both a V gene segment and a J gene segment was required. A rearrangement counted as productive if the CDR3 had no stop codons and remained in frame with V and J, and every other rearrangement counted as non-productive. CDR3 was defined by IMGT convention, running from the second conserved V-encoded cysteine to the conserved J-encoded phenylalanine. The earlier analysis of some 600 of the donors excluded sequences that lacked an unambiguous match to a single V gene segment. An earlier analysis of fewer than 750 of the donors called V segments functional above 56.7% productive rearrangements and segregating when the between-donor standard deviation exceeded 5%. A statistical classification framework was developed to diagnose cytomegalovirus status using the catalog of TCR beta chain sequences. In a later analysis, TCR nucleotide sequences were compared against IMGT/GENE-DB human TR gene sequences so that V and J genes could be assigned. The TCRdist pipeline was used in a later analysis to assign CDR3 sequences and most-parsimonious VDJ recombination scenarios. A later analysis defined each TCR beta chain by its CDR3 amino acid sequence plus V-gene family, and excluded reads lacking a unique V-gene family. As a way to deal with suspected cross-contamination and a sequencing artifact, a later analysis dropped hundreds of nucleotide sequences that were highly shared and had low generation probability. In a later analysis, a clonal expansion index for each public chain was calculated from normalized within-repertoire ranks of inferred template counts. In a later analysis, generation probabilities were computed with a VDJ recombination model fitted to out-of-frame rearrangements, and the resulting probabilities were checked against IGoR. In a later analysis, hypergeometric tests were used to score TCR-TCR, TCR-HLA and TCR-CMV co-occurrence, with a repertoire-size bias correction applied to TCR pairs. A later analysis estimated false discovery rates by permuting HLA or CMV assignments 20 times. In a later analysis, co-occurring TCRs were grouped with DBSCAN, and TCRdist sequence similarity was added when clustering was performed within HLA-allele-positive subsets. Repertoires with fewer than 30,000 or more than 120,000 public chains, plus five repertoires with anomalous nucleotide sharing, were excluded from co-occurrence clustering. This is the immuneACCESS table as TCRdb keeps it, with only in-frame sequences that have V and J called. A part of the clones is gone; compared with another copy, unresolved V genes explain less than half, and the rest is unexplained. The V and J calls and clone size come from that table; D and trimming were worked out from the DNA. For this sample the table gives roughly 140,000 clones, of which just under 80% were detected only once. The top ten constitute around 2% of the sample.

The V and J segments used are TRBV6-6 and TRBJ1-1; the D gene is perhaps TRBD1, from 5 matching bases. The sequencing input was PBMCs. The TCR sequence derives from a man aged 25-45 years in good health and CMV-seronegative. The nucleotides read TGTGCCAGCAGTTACGACAGAAACACTGAAGCTTTCTTT. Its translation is CASSYDRNTEAFF.